This entry describes one TCR beta chain. The CDR3 covers 14 residues. V was shortened by 6 bases and J by 2 bases, with 14 bases between the two germline ends. Germline V gene data show CDR1 as MDHEN and CDR2 as SYDVKM. The data stem from a study of OX40 agonist ivuxolimab in advanced cancers. Generated by immunoSEQ multiplex PCR, the TCRdb table keeps only in-frame clones and is missing some. The table shows around 30,000 clones, with about 92% occurring only once. V gene TRBV28 combines with J gene TRBJ2-7; the D is unclear. This receptor was obtained from an adult with an advanced solid tumor such as melanoma, head and neck, liver or kidney cancer. Sequences were derived from CD4+ or CD8+ T cells sorted from blood, sampled in a trial of the OX40 agonist ivuxolimab. In nucleotides, the CDR3 is TGTGCCAGCAGGCCTGGTGGCGGTACCTACGAGCAGTACTTC. Protein product: CASRPGGGTYEQYF.